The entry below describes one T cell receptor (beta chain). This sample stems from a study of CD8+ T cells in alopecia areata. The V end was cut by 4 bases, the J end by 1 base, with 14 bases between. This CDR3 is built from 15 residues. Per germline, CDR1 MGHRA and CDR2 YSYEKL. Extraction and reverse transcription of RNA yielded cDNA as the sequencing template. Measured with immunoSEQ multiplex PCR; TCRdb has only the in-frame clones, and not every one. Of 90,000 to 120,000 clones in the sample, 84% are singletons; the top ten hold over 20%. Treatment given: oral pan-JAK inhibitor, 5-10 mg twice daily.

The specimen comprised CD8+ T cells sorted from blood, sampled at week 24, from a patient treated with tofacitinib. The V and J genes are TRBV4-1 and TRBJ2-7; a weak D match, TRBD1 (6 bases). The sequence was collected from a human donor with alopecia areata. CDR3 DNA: TGCGCCAGCAGCCCCGACCGGGACACATCCTACGAGCAGTACTTC. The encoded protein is CASSPDRDTSYEQYF.